This note documents a single T cell receptor beta chain sequence. This clonotype was counted a few times. The antigen it recognizes is unknown. No base qualities exist here, and no much larger clone lies one base off it. This specimen comes from a study of identical twins (TCRdb year 2016). Background for the entire study: To test whether fetal clonotypes persist, the study used deep sequencing on TCR alpha and beta repertoires from monozygotic twins, unrelated adults of various ages, and cord blood. To rule out contamination, the twin experiments were replicated at different times with different library preparation protocols.

All donors were healthy Caucasians. The twin cohort consisted of three pairs of female monozygotic twins, all aged about 18 to 29 years. Miltenyi CD45RO+ enrichment and human naive T-cell isolation kits were used to isolate memory (CD45RO+) and naive T cells from PBMC. Receptor libraries were prepared by 5' RACE. Instrument used: Illumina HiSeq 2000. A universal primer binding site was added through template switching, and the final cDNA carried a unique molecular identifier so that TCR cDNA molecules could be counted accurately. Specific primers in the conserved constant-segment region were used to synthesize first-strand cDNA for TCR alpha and beta chains. Each cDNA library was double barcoded, with a SMART-Mk sample barcode plus Illumina barcodes, to control for contamination. Two successive PCR steps introduced TruSeq adapter sequences along with Illumina sample barcodes. Sequencing of the TCR alpha and beta cDNA libraries was done on the Illumina HiSeq platform using custom primers. The source study handled its data this way. Unique molecular identifiers were extracted from raw reads with MiGEC, and CDR3 positions were determined with MiXCR. Recombination models were inferred per individual with the repgenHMM and IGoR tools using an EM algorithm. The tcR package in R was used for shared clonotype analysis, with sharing normalized by the product of cloneset sizes. Out-of-frame nonproductive sequences were analyzed to study raw recombination free of thymic and clonal selection effects. The raw public data were reprocessed by TCRdb itself: fastp quality trimming at Q25, MiXCR clonotype calling, in-frame beta chains only. Every entry covers one CDR3 protein and lists the most common genes and DNA from its rows. The V and J calls and clone size come from TCRdb's table, not from the authors' own analysis. In this sample the table shows hundreds of thousands of distinct CDR3 sequences, about 8.9% of which occur a single time. The leading ten clones occupy less than 2.5% of the sample.

Paper-wide results and their limitations: In monozygotic twins, out-of-frame TCR alpha sharing was systematically underestimated by recombination models, although the models agreed with sharing between unrelated individuals. Zero-insertion analyses could be partly confounded by invariant T cells such as MAIT and iNKT, though diverse VJ usage argued against such confounding for most clonotypes. Fewer insertions were carried by abundant cord blood beta clonotypes; a weaker similar trend was observed in young adult naive repertoires, while no such trend was observed in memory repertoires. Compared with coincidental sharing between unrelated individuals, out-of-frame TCR alpha sequences shared between twins showed an excess of sequences with low generation probability. A weaker excess of twin sharing was found in beta out-of-frame sequences because the signal-to-noise ratio was lowered by fewer shared sequences. Because the same donors could not be followed over many years, conclusions were based on cross-sectional statistical analysis.

The sample was also reused in another study, on yellow fever vaccine responses in identical twins. As noted in the second study: The T cell response to vaccination in identical twins was reported by the authors to appear partly convergent and partly personalized. In the study, vaccine-responding T cell clones were precisely tracked in identical twins.

This TCR came from a woman under 30 in good health. Sequenced input: memory (CD45RO+) T cells sorted from blood. The cell subset or site tag for this specimen amounts to: CD45RO+ enriched T cells.

The CDR3 protein: CAAAGGHLETQYF. The DNA reads TGTGCCGCGGCAGGGGGCCACCTTGAGACCCAGTACTTC. The chain joins TRBV28 to TRBJ2-5; 8 central bases correspond to TRBD1. Per the germline V gene, MDHEN is the CDR1 and SYDVKM is the CDR2. The cysteine opens and the phenylalanine closes a CDR3 of 13 amino acids. CDR3 DNA is the only sequence kept; it has 39 bases, read in frame from the first base. At the junction V is shortened by 11 bases and J by 5 bases; bases outside the gene matches: 10.